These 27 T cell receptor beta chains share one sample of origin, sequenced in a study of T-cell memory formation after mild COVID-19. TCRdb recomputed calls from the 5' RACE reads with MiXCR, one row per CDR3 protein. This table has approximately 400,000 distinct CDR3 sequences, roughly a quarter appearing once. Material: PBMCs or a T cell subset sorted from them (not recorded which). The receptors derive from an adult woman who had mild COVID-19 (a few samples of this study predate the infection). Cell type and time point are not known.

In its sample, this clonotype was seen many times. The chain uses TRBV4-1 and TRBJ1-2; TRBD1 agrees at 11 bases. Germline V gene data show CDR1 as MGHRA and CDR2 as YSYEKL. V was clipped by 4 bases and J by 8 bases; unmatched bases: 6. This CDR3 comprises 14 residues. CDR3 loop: CASSLLDRGRGYTF. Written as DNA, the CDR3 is TGCGCCAGCAGCCTCCTGGACAGGGGGCGCGGCTACACCTTC.

The CDR3 region has the DNA TGCAGTGCCCGTCTGCGGGGGCACACAGATACGCAGTATTTT. Its protein product is CSARLRGHTDTQYF. The V and J genes are TRBV20-1 and TRBJ2-3; weak D call: TRBD2 (7 bases). The CDR3 runs 14 residues. V was pared by 6 bases and J by 2 bases, with 15 bases between. Germline CDR1 reads DFQATT; CDR2 reads SNEGSKA (reference sequence).

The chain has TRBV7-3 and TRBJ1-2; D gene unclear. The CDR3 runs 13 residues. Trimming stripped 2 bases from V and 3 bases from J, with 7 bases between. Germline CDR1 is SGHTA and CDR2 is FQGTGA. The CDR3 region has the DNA TGTGCCAGCAGCTTAGCCCCAGACTATGGCTACACCTTC. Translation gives CASSLAPDYGYTF.

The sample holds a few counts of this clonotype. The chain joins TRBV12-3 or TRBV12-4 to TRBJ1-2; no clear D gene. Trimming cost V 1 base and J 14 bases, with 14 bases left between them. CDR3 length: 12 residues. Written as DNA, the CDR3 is TGTGCCAGCAGTTTAGATGGTTATGTGGAAACCTTC. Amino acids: CASSLDGYVETF.

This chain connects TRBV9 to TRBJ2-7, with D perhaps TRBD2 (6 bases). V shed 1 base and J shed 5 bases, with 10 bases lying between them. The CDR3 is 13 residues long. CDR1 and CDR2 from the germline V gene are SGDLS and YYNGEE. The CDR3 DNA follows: TGTGCCAGCAGCGTATTTGGGGAGGACGAGCAGTACTTC. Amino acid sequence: CASSVFGEDEQYF.

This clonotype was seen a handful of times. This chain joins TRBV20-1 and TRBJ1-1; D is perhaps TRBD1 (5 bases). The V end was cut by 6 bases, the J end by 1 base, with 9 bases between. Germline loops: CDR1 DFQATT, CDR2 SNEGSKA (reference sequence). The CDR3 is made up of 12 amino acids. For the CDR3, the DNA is TGCAGTGCAATGGACACGAACACTGAAGCTTTCTTT. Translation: CSAMDTNTEAFF.

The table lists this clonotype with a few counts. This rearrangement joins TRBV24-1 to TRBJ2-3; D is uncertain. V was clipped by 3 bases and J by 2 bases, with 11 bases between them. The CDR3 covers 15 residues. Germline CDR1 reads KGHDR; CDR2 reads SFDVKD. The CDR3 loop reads CATSDPRSPTDTQYF. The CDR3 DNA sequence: TGTGCCACCAGTGATCCTCGATCCCCCACAGATACGCAGTATTTT.

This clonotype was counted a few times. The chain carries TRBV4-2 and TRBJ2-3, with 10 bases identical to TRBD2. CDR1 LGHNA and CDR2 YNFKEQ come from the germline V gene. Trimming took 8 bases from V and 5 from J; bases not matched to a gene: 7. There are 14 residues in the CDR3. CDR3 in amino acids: CASCTSGVEDTQYF. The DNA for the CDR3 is TGTGCCAGCTGTACTAGCGGGGTTGAAGATACGCAGTATTTT.

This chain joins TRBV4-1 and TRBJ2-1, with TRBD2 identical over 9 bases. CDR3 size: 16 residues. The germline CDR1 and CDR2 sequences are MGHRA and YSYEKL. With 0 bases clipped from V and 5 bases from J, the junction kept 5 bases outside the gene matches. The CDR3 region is CASSQDSVAGDNEQFF. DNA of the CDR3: TGCGCCAGCAGCCAAGATTCAGTAGCGGGGGACAATGAGCAGTTCTTC.

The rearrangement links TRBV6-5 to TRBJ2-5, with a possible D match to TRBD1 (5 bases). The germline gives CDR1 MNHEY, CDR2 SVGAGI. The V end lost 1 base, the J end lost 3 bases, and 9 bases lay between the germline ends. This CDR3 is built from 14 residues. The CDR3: CASSYYQGKETQYF. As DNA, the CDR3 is TGTGCCAGCAGTTACTACCAGGGAAAAGAGACCCAGTACTTC.

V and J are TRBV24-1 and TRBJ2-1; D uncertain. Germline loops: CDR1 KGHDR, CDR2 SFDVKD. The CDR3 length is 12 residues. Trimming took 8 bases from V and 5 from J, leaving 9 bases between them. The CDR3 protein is CATMTIHNEQFF. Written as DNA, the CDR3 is TGTGCCACCATGACGATCCACAATGAGCAGTTCTTC.

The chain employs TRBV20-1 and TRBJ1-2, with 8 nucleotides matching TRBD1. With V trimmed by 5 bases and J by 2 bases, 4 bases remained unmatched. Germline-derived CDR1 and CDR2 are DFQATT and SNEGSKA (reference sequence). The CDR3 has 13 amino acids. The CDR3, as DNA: TGCAGTGCTCTAGACAGGGGCAACTATGGCTACACCTTC. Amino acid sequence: CSALDRGNYGYTF.

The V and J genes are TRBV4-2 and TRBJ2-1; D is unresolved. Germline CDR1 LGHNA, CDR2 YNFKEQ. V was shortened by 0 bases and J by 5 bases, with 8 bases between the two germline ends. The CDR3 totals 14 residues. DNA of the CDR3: TGTGCCAGCAGCCAAGATCCGGATGACAATGAGCAGTTCTTC. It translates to CASSQDPDDNEQFF.

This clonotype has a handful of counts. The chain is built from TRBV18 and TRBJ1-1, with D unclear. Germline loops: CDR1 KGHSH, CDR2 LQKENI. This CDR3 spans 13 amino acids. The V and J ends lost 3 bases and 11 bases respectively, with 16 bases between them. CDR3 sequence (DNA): TGTGCCAGCTCACCCGTAGACCAGCACCGGGCTTTCTTT. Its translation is CASSPVDQHRAFF. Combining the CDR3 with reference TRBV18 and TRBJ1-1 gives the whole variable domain NAGVMQNPRHLVRRRGQEARLRCSPMKGHSHVYWYRQLPEEGLKFMVYLQKENIIDESGMPKERFSAEFPKEGPSILRIQQVVRGDSAAYFCASSPVDQHRAFFGQGTRLTVV.

CDR3 nucleotides: TGCGCCAGCAGCCAAGATCCCGCCCGGGGGGGCTATGGCTACACCTTC. This translates into CASSQDPARGGYGYTF. The chain joins TRBV4-1 to TRBJ1-2, with TRBD1 as a possible D gene (5 bases). V shed 0 bases and J shed 4 bases, with 15 bases lying between them. The germline V gene encodes CDR1 MGHRA and CDR2 YSYEKL. The CDR3 runs to 16 residues.

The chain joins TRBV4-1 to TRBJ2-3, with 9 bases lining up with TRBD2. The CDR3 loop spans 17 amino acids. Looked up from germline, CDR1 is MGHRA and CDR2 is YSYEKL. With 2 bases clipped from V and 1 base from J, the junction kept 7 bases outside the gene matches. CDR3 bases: TGCGCCAGCAGCCAATCACCGCTAGCGGGGCGCACAGATACGCAGTATTTT. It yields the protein CASSQSPLAGRTDTQYF.

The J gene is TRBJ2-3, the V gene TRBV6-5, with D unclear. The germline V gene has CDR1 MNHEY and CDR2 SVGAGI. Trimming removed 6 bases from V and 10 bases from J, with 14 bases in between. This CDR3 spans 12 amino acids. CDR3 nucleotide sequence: TGTGCCAGCAGCCCAGGACGGGTGGCGCAGTATTTT. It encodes CASSPGRVAQYF.

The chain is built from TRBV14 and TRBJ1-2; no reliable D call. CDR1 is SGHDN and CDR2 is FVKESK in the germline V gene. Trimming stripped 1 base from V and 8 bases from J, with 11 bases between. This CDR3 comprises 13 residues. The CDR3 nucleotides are TGTGCCAGCAGCCAAGTCCGGGCAAGAGGCTACACCTTC. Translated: CASSQVRARGYTF.

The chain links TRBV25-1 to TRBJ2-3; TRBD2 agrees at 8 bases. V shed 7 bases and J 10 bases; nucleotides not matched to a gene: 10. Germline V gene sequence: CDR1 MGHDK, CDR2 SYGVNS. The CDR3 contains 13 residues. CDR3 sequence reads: CASTGAIAGPQYF. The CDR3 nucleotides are TGTGCCAGCACCGGGGCCATAGCGGGGCCGCAGTATTTT.

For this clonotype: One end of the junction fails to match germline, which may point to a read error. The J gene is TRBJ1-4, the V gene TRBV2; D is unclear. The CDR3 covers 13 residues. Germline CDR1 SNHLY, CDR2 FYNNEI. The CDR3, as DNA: TGTGCCAGCAGTGAAGGTGCCGAGGAAGTCACAATTTTT. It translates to CASSEGAEEVTIF. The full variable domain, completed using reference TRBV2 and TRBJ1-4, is EPEVTQTPSHQVTQMGQEVILRCVPISNHLYFYWYRQILGQKVEFLVSFYNNEISEKSEIFDDQFSVERPDGSNFTLKIRSTKLEDSAMYFCASSEGAEEVTIFGSGTQLSVL.

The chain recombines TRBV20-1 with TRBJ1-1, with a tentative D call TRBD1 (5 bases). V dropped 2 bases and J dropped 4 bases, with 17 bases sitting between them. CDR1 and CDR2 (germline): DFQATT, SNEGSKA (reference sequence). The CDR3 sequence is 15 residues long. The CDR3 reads CSARNPRGVITEAFF. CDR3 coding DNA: TGCAGTGCTAGAAATCCCCGGGGGGTTATCACTGAAGCTTTCTTT.

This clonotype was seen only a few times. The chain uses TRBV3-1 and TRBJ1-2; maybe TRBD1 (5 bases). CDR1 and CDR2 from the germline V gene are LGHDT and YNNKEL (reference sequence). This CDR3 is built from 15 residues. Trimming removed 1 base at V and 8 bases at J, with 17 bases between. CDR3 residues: CASSQAPGTGGGYTF. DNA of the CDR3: TGTGCCAGCAGCCAAGCCCCTGGGACCGGGGGAGGCTACACCTTC.

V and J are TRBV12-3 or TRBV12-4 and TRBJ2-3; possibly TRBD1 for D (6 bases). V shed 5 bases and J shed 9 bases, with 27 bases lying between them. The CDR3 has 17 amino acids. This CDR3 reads CASSPQGSGFPQATQYF. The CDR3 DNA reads TGTGCCAGCAGTCCTCAGGGGTCCGGTTTCCCCCAGGCCACGCAGTATTTT.

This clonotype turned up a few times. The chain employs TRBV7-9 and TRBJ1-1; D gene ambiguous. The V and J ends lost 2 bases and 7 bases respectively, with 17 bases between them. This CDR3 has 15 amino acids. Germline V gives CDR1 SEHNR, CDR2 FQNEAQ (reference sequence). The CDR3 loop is CASSLRRAGGDEAFF. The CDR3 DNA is TGTGCCAGCAGCTTAAGAAGGGCGGGCGGGGATGAAGCTTTCTTT.

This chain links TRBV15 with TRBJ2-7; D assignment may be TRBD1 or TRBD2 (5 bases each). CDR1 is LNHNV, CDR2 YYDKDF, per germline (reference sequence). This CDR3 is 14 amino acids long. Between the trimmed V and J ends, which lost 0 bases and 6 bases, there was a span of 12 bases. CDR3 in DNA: TGTGCCACCAGCAGAGATCGGGGCGCGCCCGAGCAGTACTTC. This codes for CATSRDRGAPEQYF.

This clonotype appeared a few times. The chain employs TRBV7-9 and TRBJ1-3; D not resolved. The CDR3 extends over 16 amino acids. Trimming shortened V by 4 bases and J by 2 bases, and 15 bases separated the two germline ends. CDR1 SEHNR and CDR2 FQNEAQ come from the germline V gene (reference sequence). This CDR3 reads CASSSTFSVAGNTIYF. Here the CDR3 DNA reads TGTGCCAGCAGCTCAACCTTTTCGGTCGCTGGAAACACCATATATTTT.

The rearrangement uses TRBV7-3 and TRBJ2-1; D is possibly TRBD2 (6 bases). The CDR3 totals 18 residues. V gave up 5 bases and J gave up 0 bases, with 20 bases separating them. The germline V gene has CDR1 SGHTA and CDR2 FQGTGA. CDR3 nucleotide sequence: TGTGCCAGCAGCCCTACATCCGAGGGAGGTAGCTCCTACAATGAGCAGTTCTTC. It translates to CASSPTSEGGSSYNEQFF.